This T cell receptor beta chain was sequenced in a study of a mutant IDH1 vaccine in newly diagnosed glioma. Study overall: Vaccination started 4-6 weeks after radiotherapy alone, or with temozolomide cycles. Patients got radiotherapy, temozolomide, or both beforehand, and most got both.

The protocol was immunoSEQ multiplex PCR, while the TCRdb copy is restricted to in-frame clones and leaves out a portion. The sample holds approximately 40,000 clones; 84% are singletons and the top ten take approximately 2%. Regarding time point: week 11, during vaccination. The vaccine gave 300 ug of a 20-mer mutant IDH1 peptide subcutaneously per dose. Per germline, CDR1 SGHTA and CDR2 FQGTGA. The CDR3 is 13 amino acids. V gave up 5 bases and J gave up 7 bases, with 11 bases separating them. Study-level findings and limits: Top-clonotype changes in peripheral T cells seemed unrelated to pseudoprogression.

In regard to this clone: What it binds is unknown.

This specimen consisted of PBMCs, obtained from a glioma patient whose treatment included an IDH1 peptide vaccine. This chain joins TRBV7-3 and TRBJ2-2; D is undetermined. The sequence was obtained from a man aged 35-49 years with glioma. The CDR3 DNA sequence: TGTGCCAGCAGCCTCCCGGGTGGCGGGGAGCTGTTTTTT. This translates into CASSLPGGGELFF.